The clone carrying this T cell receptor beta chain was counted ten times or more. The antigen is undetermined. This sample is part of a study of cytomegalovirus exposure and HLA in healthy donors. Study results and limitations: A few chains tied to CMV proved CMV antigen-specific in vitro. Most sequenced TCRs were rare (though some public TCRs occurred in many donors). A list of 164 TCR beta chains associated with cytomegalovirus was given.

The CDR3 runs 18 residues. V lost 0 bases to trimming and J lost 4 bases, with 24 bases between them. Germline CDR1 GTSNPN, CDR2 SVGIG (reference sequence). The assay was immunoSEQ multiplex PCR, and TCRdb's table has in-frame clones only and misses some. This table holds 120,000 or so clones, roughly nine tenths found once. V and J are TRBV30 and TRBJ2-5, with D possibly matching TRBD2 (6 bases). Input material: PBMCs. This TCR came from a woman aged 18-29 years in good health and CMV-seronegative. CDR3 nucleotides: TGTGCCTGGAGTGTACGCTTTGGTGTTTTCCTCGGGGGAGAGACCCAGTACTTC. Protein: CAWSVRFGVFLGGETQYF.